These 23 T cell receptor beta chains were all obtained from the same sample, sequenced in a study of T cell repertoires in cytomegalovirus infection (dated by TCRdb to the late 2010s). Read against the paper, the sample's treatment or condition label means: in vitro stimulation with specific CMV peptide epitopes to enrich CMV-specific T cells. Their cognate antigens are unknown. The listed sequencing device is Illumina HiSeq 1500. In TCRdb, the public reads were trimmed at Q25 with fastp and aligned with MiXCR, with productive beta chains retained. CDR3 protein duplicates are merged, each entry listing the most common genes and DNA. The table for this sample lists under 200,000 distinct CDR3 sequences; approximately 21% of them were counted only once. The ten largest clones represent about 25% of the sample. The sample consisted of CD8+ T cells from cultured PBMCs, taken from culture after CMV antigen stimulation. The origin of the receptors is a human donor in good health (CMV status not recorded). Some clones in this sample may be carry-over from other donors' samples.

Only a few counts were recorded for this clonotype. J is TRBJ2-4 and V is TRBV27; tentatively, D is TRBD1 or TRBD2 (5 bases each). Looked up from germline, CDR1 is MNHEY and CDR2 is SMNVEV (reference sequence). The CDR3 totals 14 residues. V lost 3 bases and J lost 7, with 13 bases in between. The DNA for the CDR3 is TGTGCCAGCAGTTTGGGACCGTCCCCGAACATTCAGTACTTC. Translation: CASSLGPSPNIQYF.

The sample holds a few counts of this clonotype. The V and J genes are TRBV7-2 and TRBJ2-7; D may be TRBD1 or TRBD2 (5 bases each). This CDR3 comprises 16 residues. Germline CDR1 and CDR2: SGHTA and FQGNSA. The germline V and J ends were trimmed by 2 bases and 2 bases, with 16 bases remaining between them. The CDR3 DNA follows: TGTGCCAGCAGCTTACTAGCAGGGAGCCCCACCTACGAGCAGTACTTC. This codes for CASSLLAGSPTYEQYF.

The chain combines TRBV15 with TRBJ2-3; maybe TRBD2 (6 bases). The CDR3 has 15 residues. The germline V and J ends were trimmed by 6 bases and 2 bases, with 15 bases remaining between them. CDR1 and CDR2 from the germline V gene are LNHNV and YYDKDF (reference sequence). As DNA, the CDR3 is TGTGCCACCAGGACGGGGCGGGGATTCACAGATACGCAGTATTTT. The encoded protein is CATRTGRGFTDTQYF.

The chain carries TRBV7-8 and TRBJ1-5; no clear D. Deletions cut 5 bases from V and 4 bases from J, with 9 bases between. The length of the CDR3 is 13 residues. The germline V gene encodes CDR1 SGHVS and CDR2 FQNEAQ. The CDR3, as DNA: TGTGCCAGCAGCCCAGTTTTTAATCAGCCCCAGCATTTT. Translation: CASSPVFNQPQHF.

This clonotype occurred many times. This chain links TRBV7-2 with TRBJ2-1; D call uncertain. The ends were cut back, 4 bases at V and 6 bases at J, with 7 bases in the middle. Germline assignment: CDR1 SGHTA and CDR2 FQGNSA. The CDR3 loop spans 12 amino acids. Here the CDR3 reads CASSSLANEQFF. The CDR3 coding sequence is TGTGCCAGCAGCTCATTGGCCAATGAGCAGTTCTTC. Full variable domain (missing parts from reference TRBV7-2 and TRBJ2-1): GAGVSQSPSNKVTEKGKDVELRCDPISGHTALYWYRQSLGQGLEFLIYFQGNSAPDKSGLPSDRFSAERTGGSVSTLTIQRTQQEDSAVYLCASSSLANEQFFGPGTRLTVL.

This clonotype showed up just a few times. The chain uses TRBV7-9 and TRBJ1-1; 10 nucleotides line up with TRBD1. The germline V gene encodes CDR1 SEHNR and CDR2 FQNEAQ (reference sequence). The CDR3 is 16 residues long. The trim removed 5 bases at V and 4 bases at J, leaving 10 bases unmatched. The CDR3 coding sequence is TGTGCCAGCAGCAAACCGGGACAGGGGAGAGTCACTGAAGCTTTCTTT. Protein: CASSKPGQGRVTEAFF. The full variable domain, in which reference TRBV7-9 and TRBJ1-1 provide the parts outside the CDR3, is DTGVSQNPRHKITKRGQNVTFRCDPISEHNRLYWYRQTLGQGPEFLTYFQNEAQLEKSRLLSDRFSAERPKGSFSTLEIQRTEQGDSAMYLCASSKPGQGRVTEAFFGQGTRLTVV.

The chain is built from TRBV27 and TRBJ2-3, with D maybe TRBD1 (5 bases). V was trimmed by 2 bases and J by 5 bases, leaving 11 bases between them. Germline loops: CDR1 MNHEY, CDR2 SMNVEV (reference sequence). This CDR3 has 14 amino acids. The CDR3 loop is CASSLPGLRDTQYF. DNA for the CDR3: TGTGCCAGCAGTTTACCAGGGTTAAGAGATACGCAGTATTTT.

The chain is built from TRBV12-3 or TRBV12-4 and TRBJ1-3; D remains unclear. Between the trimmed V and J ends, which lost 9 bases and 0 bases, there was a span of 12 bases. This CDR3 is built from 14 residues. The CDR3 here is CASDGPRSGNTIYF. The CDR3 nucleotides read TGTGCCAGTGACGGGCCACGCTCTGGAAACACCATATATTTT.

The V and J genes are TRBV12-3 or TRBV12-4 and TRBJ1-2, with TRBD1 matching over 9 bases. The trim removed 5 bases at V and 7 bases at J, leaving 11 bases unmatched. The CDR3 has 15 residues. CDR3: CASSGLTQGAIGYTF. The DNA of the CDR3 is TGTGCCAGCAGTGGATTGACACAGGGGGCTATTGGCTACACCTTC.

This clonotype has only a few counts. The genes are TRBV4-1 and TRBJ2-7; TRBD2 might be the D (6 bases). Trimming removed 0 bases from V and 4 bases from J, with 10 bases in between. Germline assignment: CDR1 MGHRA and CDR2 YSYEKL. This CDR3 spans 14 amino acids. Here the CDR3 reads CASSQDEGGYEQYF. As DNA, the CDR3 is TGCGCCAGCAGCCAAGACGAGGGAGGATACGAGCAGTACTTC.

The CDR3 loop is CASSQTQGYNEQFF. CDR3 DNA sequence: TGTGCCAGCAGCCAGACCCAGGGTTACAATGAGCAGTTCTTC. The gene calls are TRBV4-2 and TRBJ2-1; a possible D gene is TRBD1 (5 bases). Trimming removed 3 bases from V and 4 bases from J, with 10 bases in between. The CDR3 has 14 residues. CDR1 is LGHNA, CDR2 YNFKEQ, per germline.

This clonotype showed up just a few times. CDR3 nucleotides: TGTGCCAGCAGTTCACTCGGGAGATACTCATCCTACGAGCAGTACTTC. Translating it yields CASSSLGRYSSYEQYF. The chain carries TRBV11-2 and TRBJ2-7; possible D gene TRBD2, 6 bases. V shed 6 bases and J shed 1 base, with 19 bases lying between them. Per the germline V gene, CDR1 is SGHAT and CDR2 is FQNNGV. The CDR3 runs to 16 residues.

This clonotype appeared a few times. The chain joins TRBV11-3 to TRBJ2-2; TRBD2 is a possible D gene (6 bases). The V gene's germline CDR1 is SGHNT and CDR2 YENEEA. The CDR3 spans 15 residues. Trimming left V 0 bases short and J 5 bases short, with 10 bases between. In DNA, the CDR3 is TGTGCCAGCAGCTTAGATCGGGCGGGAACCGGGGAGCTGTTTTTT. This encodes CASSLDRAGTGELFF.

In its sample, this clonotype was seen a few times. CDR3: CASSGLGSPEQFF. For the CDR3, the DNA is TGTGCCAGCAGTGGCCTGGGCTCGCCTGAGCAGTTCTTC. The J gene is TRBJ2-1, the V gene TRBV6-1; D is uncertain. This CDR3 region has 13 residues. Deletions cut 4 bases from V and 9 bases from J, with 13 bases between. The V gene's germline CDR1 is MNHNS and CDR2 SASEGT.

This chain links TRBV7-2 with TRBJ1-5; TRBD1 matches 7 bases. Germline assignment: CDR1 SGHTA and CDR2 FQGNSA. J lost 5 bases, V lost 5 bases, and 9 bases had no gene match. The CDR3 runs to 15 residues. CDR3 nucleotide sequence: TGTGCCAGCAGCCCGGGGACAGCCATTTATCAGCCCCAGCATTTT. It codes for CASSPGTAIYQPQHF.

This chain links TRBV27 with TRBJ2-4; TRBD1 matches at 7 bases. Germline trimming cut 6 bases from V and 8 bases from J; bases unmatched to any gene: 4. CDR1 MNHEY and CDR2 SMNVEV come from the germline V gene (reference sequence). The CDR3 extends over 12 amino acids. The CDR3 DNA follows: TGTGCCAGCAGGACAGGGTCACACATTCAGTACTTC. As protein: CASRTGSHIQYF.

This sequence joins TRBV7-9 and TRBJ2-7, with D possibly matching TRBD1 (6 bases). The CDR3 has 16 residues. Germline V CDR1 and CDR2: SEHNR, FQNEAQ (reference sequence). The germline V and J ends were trimmed by 5 bases and 3 bases, with 20 bases remaining between them. The chain's CDR3 is CASSRRDTLGVYEQYF. The CDR3, as DNA: TGTGCCAGCAGCCGTCGGGACACCCTGGGGGTCTACGAGCAGTACTTC.

The J gene is TRBJ1-2, the V gene TRBV6-1; D is perhaps TRBD1 (5 bases). The CDR3 totals 15 residues. The germline gives CDR1 MNHNS, CDR2 SASEGT. V lost 7 bases to trimming and J lost 4 bases, with 19 bases between them. This CDR3 reads CASNDGTGGGYGYTF. The DNA for the CDR3 is TGTGCCAGCAATGATGGCACAGGCGGTGGCTATGGCTACACCTTC.

The genes are TRBV7-9 and TRBJ1-6; D gene uncertain. The germline CDR1 and CDR2 sequences are SEHNR and FQNEAQ (reference sequence). V was trimmed by 4 bases and J by 9 bases, leaving 16 bases between them. There are 15 residues in the CDR3. The CDR3 DNA is TGTGCCAGCAGCTCCCCGAGAGGGAGCGGTTCACCCCTCCACTTT. As protein: CASSSPRGSGSPLHF.

This clonotype has a handful of counts. The rearrangement joins TRBV27 to TRBJ1-4; unclear D gene. Germline V lookup: CDR1 MNHEY, CDR2 SMNVEV (reference sequence). The CDR3 spans 14 residues. V shed 2 bases and J shed 7 bases, with 11 bases lying between them. The CDR3 is CASSLDPEGEKLFF. The CDR3 region has the DNA TGTGCCAGCAGTTTAGACCCCGAGGGTGAAAAACTGTTTTTT.

This chain uses TRBV6-2 or TRBV6-3 with TRBJ2-1; D is unclear. Per the germline V gene, CDR1 is MNHEY and CDR2 is SVGEGT. V shed 5 bases and J shed 9 bases, with 11 bases lying between them. This CDR3 region has 12 residues. The CDR3 nucleotides read TGTGCCAGCAGTGAGGTAATAGCTGAGCAGTTCTTC. Protein sequence: CASSEVIAEQFF.

This clonotype was recorded a few times. The chain is built from TRBV6-2 or TRBV6-3 and TRBJ2-7; 7 bases fit TRBD1. V lost 6 bases, J lost 0 bases, and 5 bases stayed unmatched. This CDR3 spans 14 amino acids. Germline CDR1 is MNHEY and CDR2 is SVGEGT. CDR3 nucleotide sequence: TGTGCCAGCAGAGGGGACAGACTCTCCTACGAGCAGTACTTC. Its protein is CASRGDRLSYEQYF.

This clonotype turned up a few times. The rearrangement uses TRBV12-3 or TRBV12-4 and TRBJ2-7; the D call may be TRBD1 or TRBD2 (5 bases each). The V and J ends lost 0 bases and 0 bases respectively, with 9 bases between them. The CDR3 contains 15 residues. The DNA for the CDR3 is TGTGCCAGCAGTTTAGCGGGGGTTACCTCCTACGAGCAGTACTTC. Amino acids: CASSLAGVTSYEQYF.